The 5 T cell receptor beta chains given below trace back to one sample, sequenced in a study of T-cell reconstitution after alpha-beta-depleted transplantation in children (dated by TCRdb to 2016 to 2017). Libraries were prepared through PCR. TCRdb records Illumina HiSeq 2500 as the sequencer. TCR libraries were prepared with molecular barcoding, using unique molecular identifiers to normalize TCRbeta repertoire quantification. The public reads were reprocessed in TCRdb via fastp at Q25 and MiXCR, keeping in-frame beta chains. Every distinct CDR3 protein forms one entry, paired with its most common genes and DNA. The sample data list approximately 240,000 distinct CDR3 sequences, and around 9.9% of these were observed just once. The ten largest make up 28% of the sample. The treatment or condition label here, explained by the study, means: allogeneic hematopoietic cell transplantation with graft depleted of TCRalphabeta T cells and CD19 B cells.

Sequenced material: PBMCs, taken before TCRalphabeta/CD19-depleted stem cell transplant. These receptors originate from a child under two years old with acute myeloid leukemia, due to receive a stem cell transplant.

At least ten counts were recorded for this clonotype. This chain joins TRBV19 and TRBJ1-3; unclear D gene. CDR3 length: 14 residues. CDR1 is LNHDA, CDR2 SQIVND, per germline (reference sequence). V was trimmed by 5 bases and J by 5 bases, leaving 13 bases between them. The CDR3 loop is CASSPDPGRNTIYF. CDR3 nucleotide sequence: TGTGCCAGTAGTCCGGACCCTGGGAGAAACACCATATATTTT.

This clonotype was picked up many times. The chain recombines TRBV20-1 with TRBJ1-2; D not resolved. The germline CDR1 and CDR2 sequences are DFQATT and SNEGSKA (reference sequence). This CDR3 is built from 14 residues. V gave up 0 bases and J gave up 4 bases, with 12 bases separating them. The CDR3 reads CSARDPRSSYGYTF. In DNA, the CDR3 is TGCAGTGCTAGAGATCCTAGGTCCTCCTATGGCTACACCTTC.

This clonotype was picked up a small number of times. CDR3 in amino acids: CACNGPGETQYF. Written as DNA, the CDR3 is TGTGCCTGTAATGGACCAGGGGAGACCCAGTACTTC. This sequence joins TRBV30 and TRBJ2-5; TRBD1 is a possible D gene (5 bases). V gave up 6 bases and J gave up 5 bases, with 13 bases separating them. The CDR3 contains 12 residues. The germline gives CDR1 GTSNPN, CDR2 SVGIG (reference sequence).

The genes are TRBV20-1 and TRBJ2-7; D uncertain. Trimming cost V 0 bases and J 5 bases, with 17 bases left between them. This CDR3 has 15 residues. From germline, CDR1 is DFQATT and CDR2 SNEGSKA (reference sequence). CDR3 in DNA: TGCAGTGCTAGAGAGTTTTCCTTTGCCAAGGACGAGCAGTACTTC. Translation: CSAREFSFAKDEQYF.

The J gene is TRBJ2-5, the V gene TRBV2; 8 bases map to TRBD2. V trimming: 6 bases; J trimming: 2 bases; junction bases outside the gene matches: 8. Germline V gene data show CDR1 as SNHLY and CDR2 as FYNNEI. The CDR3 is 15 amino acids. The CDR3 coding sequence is TGTGCCAGCAGGAGGGAAATAGCGGGACAAGAGACCCAGTACTTC. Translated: CASRREIAGQETQYF.